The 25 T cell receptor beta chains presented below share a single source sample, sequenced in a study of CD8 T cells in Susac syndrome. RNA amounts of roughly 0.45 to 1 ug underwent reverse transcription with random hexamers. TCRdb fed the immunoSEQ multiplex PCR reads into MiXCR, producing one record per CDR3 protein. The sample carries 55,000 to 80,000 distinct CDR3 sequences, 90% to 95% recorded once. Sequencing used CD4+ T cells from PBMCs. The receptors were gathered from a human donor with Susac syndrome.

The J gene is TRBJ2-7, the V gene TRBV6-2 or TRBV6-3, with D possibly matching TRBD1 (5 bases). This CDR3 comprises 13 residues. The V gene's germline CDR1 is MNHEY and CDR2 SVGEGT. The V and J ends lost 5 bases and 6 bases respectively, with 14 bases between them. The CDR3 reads CASSVGPASEQYF. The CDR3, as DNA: TGTGCCAGCAGTGTGGGGCCAGCATCCGAGCAGTACTTC.

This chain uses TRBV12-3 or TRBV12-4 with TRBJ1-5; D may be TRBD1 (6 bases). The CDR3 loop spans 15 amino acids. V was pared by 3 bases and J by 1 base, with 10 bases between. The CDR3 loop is CASSFLQGSNQPQHF. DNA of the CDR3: TGTGCCAGCAGTTTTTTGCAGGGGAGCAATCAGCCCCAGCATTTT.

The CDR3 region is CASSPPGRNTGELFF. As DNA, the CDR3 is TGTGCCAGCTCACCACCGGGTAGGAACACCGGGGAGCTGTTTTTT. The J gene is TRBJ2-2, the V gene TRBV18, with unresolved D. The CDR3 is made up of 15 amino acids. Germline-derived CDR1 and CDR2 are KGHSH and LQKENI. V was clipped by 0 bases and J by 1 base, with 6 bases between them. Combining the CDR3 with reference TRBV18 and TRBJ2-2 gives the whole variable domain NAGVMQNPRHLVRRRGQEARLRCSPMKGHSHVYWYRQLPEEGLKFMVYLQKENIIDESGMPKERFSAEFPKEGPSILRIQQVVRGDSAAYFCASSPPGRNTGELFFGEGSRLTVL.

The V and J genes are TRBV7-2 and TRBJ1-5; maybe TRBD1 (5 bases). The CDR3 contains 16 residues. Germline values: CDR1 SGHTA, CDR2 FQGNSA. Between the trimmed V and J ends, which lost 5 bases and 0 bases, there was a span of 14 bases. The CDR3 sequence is CASSPRDGHSNQPQHF. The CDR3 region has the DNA TGTGCCAGCAGCCCCCGCGATGGACATAGCAATCAGCCCCAGCATTTT.

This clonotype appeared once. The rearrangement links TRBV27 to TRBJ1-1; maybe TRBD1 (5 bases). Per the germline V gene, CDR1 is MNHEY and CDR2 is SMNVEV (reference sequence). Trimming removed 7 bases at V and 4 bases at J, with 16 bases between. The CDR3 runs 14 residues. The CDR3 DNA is TGTGCCAGCAAGATAAGCGGGGGGGGCACTGAAGCTTTCTTT. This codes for CASKISGGGTEAFF.

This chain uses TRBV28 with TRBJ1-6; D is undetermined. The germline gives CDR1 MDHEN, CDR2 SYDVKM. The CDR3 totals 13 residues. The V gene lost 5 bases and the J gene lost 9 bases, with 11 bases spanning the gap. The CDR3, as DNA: TGTGCCAGCAGTGGAGGGATAGGTTCACCCCTCCACTTT. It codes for CASSGGIGSPLHF.

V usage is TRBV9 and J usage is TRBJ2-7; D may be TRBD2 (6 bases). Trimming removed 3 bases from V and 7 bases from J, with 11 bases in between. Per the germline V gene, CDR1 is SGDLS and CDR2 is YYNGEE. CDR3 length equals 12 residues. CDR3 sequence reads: CASSAYGGEQYF. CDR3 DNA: TGTGCCAGCAGCGCCTATGGGGGGGAGCAGTACTTC. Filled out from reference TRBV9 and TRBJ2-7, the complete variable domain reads DSGVTQTPKHLITATGQRVTLRCSPRSGDLSVYWYQQSLDQGLQFLIQYYNGEERAKGNILERFSAQQFPDLHSELNLSSLELGDSALYFCASSAYGGEQYFGPGTRLTVT.

CDR3 coding DNA: TGTGCCAGCAGCAAGGGGCTAGCGGGCCTTTCGGATACGCAGTATTTT. This translates into CASSKGLAGLSDTQYF. J is TRBJ2-3 and V is TRBV28; the match to TRBD2 covers 8 bases. There are 16 residues in the CDR3. V shed 6 bases and J 6 bases; nucleotides not matched to a gene: 14. CDR1 MDHEN and CDR2 SYDVKM come from the germline V gene. The full variable domain, rest sourced from reference TRBV28 and TRBJ2-3, is DVKVTQSSRYLVKRTGEKVFLECVQDMDHENMFWYRQDPGLGLRLIYFSYDVKMKEKGDIPEGYSVSREKKERFSLILESASTNQTSMYLCASSKGLAGLSDTQYFGPGTRLTVL.

DNA of the CDR3: TGCGCCAGCAGCCAAAGTGAGGCTAGCGGAGAGACCCAGTACTTC. It specifies CASSQSEASGETQYF. The genes are TRBV4-1 and TRBJ2-5; 7 bases agree with TRBD2. Germline V CDR1 and CDR2: MGHRA, YSYEKL. This CDR3 comprises 15 residues. V lost 2 bases to trimming and J lost 4 bases; unmatched junction nucleotides: 7.

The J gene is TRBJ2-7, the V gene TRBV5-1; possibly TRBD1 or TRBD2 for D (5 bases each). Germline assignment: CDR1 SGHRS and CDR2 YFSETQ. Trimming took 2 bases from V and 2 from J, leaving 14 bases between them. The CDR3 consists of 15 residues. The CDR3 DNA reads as TGCGCCAGCAGCTTCCGGGACCCCAGACCCTACGAGCAGTACTTC. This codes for CASSFRDPRPYEQYF. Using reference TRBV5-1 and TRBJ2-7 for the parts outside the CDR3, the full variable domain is KAGVTQTPRYLIKTRGQQVTLSCSPISGHRSVSWYQQTPGQGLQFLFEYFSETQRNKGNFPGRFSGRQFSNSRSEMNVSTLELGDSALYLCASSFRDPRPYEQYFGPGTRLTVT.

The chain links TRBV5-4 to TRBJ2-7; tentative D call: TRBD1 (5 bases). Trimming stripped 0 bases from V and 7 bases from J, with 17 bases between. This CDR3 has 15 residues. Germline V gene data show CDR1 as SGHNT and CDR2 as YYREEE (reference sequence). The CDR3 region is CASSLGQLIKGEQYF. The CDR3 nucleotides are TGTGCCAGCAGCTTGGGGCAACTAATTAAGGGGGAGCAGTACTTC.

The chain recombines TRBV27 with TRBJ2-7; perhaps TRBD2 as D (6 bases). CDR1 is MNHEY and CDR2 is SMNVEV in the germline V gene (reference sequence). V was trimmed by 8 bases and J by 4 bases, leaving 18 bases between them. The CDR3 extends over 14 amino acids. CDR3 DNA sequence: TGTGCCAGCTCGGCGCGGGACGGTCCTTACGAGCAGTACTTC. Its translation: CASSARDGPYEQYF.

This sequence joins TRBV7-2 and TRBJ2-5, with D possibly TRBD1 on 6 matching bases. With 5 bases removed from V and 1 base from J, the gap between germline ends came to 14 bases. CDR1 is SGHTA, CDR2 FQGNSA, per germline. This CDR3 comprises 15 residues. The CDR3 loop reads CASSRSRGVQETQYF. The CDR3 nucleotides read TGTGCCAGCAGCCGATCCAGGGGCGTCCAAGAGACCCAGTACTTC.

This CDR3 reads CASSQWGQANTGELFF. The CDR3 DNA is TGTGCCAGCAGCCAATGGGGACAGGCGAACACCGGGGAGCTGTTTTTT. This sequence joins TRBV3-1 and TRBJ2-2, with TRBD1 identical over 8 bases. Germline V CDR1 and CDR2: LGHDT, YNNKEL (reference sequence). This CDR3 has 16 amino acids. Unmatched junction bases numbered 2, after V lost 2 bases and J lost 0 bases.

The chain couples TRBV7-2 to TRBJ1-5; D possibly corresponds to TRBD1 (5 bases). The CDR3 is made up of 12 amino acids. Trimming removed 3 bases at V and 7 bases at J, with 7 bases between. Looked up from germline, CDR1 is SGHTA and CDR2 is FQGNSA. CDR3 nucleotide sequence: TGTGCCAGCAGCTTCAGGGACCAGCCCCAGCATTTT. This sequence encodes CASSFRDQPQHF.

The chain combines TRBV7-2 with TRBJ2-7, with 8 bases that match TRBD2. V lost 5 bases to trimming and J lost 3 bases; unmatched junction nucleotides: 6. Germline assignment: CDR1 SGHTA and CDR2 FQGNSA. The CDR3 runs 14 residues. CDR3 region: CASSTGGTRYEQYF. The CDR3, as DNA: TGTGCCAGCAGCACGGGGGGGACTCGCTACGAGCAGTACTTC.

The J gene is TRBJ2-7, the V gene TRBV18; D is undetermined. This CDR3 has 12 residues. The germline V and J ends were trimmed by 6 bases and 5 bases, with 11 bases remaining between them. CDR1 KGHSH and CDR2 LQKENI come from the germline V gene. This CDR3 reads CASSLASDEQYF. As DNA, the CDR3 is TGTGCCAGCTCCCTTGCAAGCGACGAGCAGTACTTC.

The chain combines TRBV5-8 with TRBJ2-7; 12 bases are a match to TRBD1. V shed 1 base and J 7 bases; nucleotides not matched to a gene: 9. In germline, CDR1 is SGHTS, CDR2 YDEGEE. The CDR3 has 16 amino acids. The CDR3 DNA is TGTGCCAGCAGCTTGCGAGGGACAGGGGGCTTGGGGGAGCAGTACTTC. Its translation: CASSLRGTGGLGEQYF.

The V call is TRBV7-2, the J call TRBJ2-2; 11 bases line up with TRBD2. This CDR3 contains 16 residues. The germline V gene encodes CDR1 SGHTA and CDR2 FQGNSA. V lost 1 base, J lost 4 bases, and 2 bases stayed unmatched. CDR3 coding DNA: TGTGCCAGCAGCTTAGTTACTAGCGGGGGCACCGGGGAGCTGTTTTTT. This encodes CASSLVTSGGTGELFF.

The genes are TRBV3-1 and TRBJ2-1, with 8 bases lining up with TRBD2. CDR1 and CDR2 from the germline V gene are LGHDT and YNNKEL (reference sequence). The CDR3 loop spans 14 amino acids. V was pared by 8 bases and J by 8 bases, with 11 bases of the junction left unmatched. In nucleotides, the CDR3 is TGTGCCAGCTCCGGGACTAGGAGCACAGATGAGCAGTTCTTC. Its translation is CASSGTRSTDEQFF.

Written as DNA, the CDR3 is TGTGCCAGCAGCCCCCGGGGCGGGTGGGATGAGCAGTTCTTC. Protein sequence: CASSPRGGWDEQFF. This sequence joins TRBV6-6 and TRBJ2-1, with D tentatively TRBD1 or TRBD2 (5 bases each). The V and J ends lost 6 bases and 8 bases respectively, with 17 bases between them. Looked up from germline, CDR1 is MNHNY and CDR2 is SVGAGI (reference sequence). This CDR3 has 14 amino acids.

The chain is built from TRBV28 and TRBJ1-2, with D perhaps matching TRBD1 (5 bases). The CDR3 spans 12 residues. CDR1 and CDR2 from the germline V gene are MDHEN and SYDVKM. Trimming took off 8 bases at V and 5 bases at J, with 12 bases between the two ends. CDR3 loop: CASAVGRYGYTF. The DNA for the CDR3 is TGTGCCAGCGCGGTGGGGCGGTATGGCTACACCTTC.

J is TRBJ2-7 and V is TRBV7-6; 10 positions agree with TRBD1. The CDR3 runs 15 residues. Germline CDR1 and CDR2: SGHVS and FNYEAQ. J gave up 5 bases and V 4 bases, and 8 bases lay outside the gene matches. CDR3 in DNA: TGTGCCAGCAGCTCCTCGGACAGGGGGGTCCACGAGCAGTACTTC. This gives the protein CASSSSDRGVHEQYF.

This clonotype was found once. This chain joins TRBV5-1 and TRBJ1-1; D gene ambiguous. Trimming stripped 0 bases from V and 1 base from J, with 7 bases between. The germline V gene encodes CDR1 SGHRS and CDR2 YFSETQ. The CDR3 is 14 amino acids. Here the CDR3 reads CASSLEGANTEAFF. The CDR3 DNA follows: TGCGCCAGCAGCTTGGAGGGAGCGAACACTGAAGCTTTCTTT. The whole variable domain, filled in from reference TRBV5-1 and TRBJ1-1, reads KAGVTQTPRYLIKTRGQQVTLSCSPISGHRSVSWYQQTPGQGLQFLFEYFSETQRNKGNFPGRFSGRQFSNSRSEMNVSTLELGDSALYLCASSLEGANTEAFFGQGTRLTVV.

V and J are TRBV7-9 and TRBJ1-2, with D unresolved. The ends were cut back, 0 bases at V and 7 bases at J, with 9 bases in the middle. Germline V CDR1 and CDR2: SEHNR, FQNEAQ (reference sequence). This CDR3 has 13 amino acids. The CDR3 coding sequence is TGTGCCAGCAGCTTAGCGAATATGGGTGGCTACACCTTC. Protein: CASSLANMGGYTF.